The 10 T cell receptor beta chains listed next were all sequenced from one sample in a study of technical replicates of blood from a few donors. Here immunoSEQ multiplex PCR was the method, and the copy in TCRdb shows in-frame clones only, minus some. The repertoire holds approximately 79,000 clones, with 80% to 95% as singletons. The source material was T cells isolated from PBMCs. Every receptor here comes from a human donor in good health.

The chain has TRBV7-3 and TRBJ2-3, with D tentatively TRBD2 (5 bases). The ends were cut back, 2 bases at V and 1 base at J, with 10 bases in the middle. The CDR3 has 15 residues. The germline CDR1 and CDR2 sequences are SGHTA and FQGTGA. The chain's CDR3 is CASSLGVGGTDTQYF. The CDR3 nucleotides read TGTGCCAGCAGCTTAGGGGTCGGGGGCACAGATACGCAGTATTTT.

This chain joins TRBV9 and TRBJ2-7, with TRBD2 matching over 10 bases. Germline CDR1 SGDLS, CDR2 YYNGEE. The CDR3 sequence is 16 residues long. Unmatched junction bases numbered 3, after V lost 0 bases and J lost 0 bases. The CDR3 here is CASSVGAGGPSYEQYF. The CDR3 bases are TGTGCCAGCAGCGTAGGAGCGGGAGGGCCCTCCTACGAGCAGTACTTC.

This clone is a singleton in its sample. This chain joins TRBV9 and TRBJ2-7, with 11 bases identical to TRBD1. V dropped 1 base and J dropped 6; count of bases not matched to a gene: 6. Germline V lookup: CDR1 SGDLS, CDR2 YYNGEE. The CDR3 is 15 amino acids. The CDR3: CASSVLGQGASEQYF. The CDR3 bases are TGTGCCAGCAGCGTACTTGGACAGGGGGCCAGCGAGCAGTACTTC.

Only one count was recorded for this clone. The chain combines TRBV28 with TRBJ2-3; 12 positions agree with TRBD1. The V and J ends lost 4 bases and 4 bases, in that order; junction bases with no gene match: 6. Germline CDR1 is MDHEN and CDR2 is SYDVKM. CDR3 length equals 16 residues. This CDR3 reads CASSSTGTGGADTQYF. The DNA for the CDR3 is TGTGCCAGCAGTTCCACCGGGACAGGGGGCGCAGATACGCAGTATTTT.

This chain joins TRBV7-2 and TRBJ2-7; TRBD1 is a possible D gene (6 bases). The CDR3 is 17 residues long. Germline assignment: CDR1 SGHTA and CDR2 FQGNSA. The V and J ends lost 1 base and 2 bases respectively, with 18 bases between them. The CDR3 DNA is TGTGCCAGCAGCTTAGAGGGGACACCGATCCGGACCTACGAGCAGTACTTC. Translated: CASSLEGTPIRTYEQYF.

CDR3 sequence (DNA): TGTGCCAGTAGTTCTCAGGGGGTACGGAACGAGCAGTACTTC. Amino acid sequence: CASSSQGVRNEQYF. The rearrangement uses TRBV19 and TRBJ2-7, with 7 positions matching TRBD1. With V trimmed by 5 bases and J by 5 bases, 9 bases remained unmatched. Germline V gene data show CDR1 as LNHDA and CDR2 as SQIVND (reference sequence). The CDR3 length is 14 residues.

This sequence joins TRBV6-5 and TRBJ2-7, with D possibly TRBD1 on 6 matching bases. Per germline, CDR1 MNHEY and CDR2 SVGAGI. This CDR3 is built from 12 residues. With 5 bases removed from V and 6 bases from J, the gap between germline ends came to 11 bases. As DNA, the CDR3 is TGTGCCAGCAGTCCACAGGGTCGCGAGCAGTACTTC. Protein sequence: CASSPQGREQYF.

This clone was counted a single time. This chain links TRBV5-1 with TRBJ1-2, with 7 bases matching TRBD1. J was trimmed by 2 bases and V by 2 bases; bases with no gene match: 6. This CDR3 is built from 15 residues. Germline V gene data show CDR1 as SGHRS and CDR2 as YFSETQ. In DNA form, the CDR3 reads TGCGCCAGCAGCTTTCTTCGGGACAGCAACTATGGCTACACCTTC. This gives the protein CASSFLRDSNYGYTF.

CDR3 DNA: TGTGCCATCAGTGACGGTGAAGAGACCCAGTACTTC. This translates into CAISDGEETQYF. The genes are TRBV10-3 and TRBJ2-5; D gene ambiguous. The CDR3 has 12 residues. V was shortened by 3 bases and J by 3 bases, with 5 bases between the two germline ends. Germline values: CDR1 ENHRY, CDR2 SYGVKD.

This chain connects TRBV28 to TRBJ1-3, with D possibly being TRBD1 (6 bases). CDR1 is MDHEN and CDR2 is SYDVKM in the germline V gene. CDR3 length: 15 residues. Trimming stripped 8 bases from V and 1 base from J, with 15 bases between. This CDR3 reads CASGTSRVSGNTIYF. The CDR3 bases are TGTGCCAGCGGGACATCTAGGGTGTCTGGAAACACCATATATTTT.